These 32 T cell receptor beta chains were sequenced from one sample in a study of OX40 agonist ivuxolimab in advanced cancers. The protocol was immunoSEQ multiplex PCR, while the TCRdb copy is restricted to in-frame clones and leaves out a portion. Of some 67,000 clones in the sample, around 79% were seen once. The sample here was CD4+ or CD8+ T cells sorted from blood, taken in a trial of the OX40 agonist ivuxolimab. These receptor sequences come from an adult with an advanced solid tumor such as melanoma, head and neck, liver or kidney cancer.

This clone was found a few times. CDR3 sequence: CASSIDLGGTGSYEQYF. CDR3 DNA: TGTGCCAGTAGTATAGATCTTGGGGGGACAGGGTCCTACGAGCAGTACTTC. The gene calls are TRBV19 and TRBJ2-7, with 9 bases matching TRBD1. Germline V lookup: CDR1 LNHDA, CDR2 SQIVND (reference sequence). This CDR3 contains 17 residues. With V trimmed by 0 bases and J by 1 base, 7 bases remained unmatched.

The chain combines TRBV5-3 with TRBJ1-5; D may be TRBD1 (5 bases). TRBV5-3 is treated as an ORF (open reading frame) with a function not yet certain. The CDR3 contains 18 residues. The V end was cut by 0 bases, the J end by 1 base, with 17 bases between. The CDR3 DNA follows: TGTGCCAGAAGCTTGGTTGGAGGGGTAGAGGGAAGCAATCAGCCCCAGCATTTT. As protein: CARSLVGGVEGSNQPQHF.

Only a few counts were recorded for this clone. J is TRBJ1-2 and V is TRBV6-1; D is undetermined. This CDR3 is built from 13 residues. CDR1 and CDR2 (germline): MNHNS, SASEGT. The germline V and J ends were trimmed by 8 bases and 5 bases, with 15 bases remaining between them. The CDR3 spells CASSLPDRYGYTF. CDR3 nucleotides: TGTGCCAGCTCACTTCCTGACCGGTATGGCTACACCTTC.

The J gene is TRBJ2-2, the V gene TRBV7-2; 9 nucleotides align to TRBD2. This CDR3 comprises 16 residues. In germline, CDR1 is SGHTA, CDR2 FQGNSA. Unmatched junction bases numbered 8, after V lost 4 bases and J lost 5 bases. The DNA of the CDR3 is TGTGCCAGCAGCTACCGCGGGGGGGCTGTGACCGGGGAGCTGTTTTTT. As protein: CASSYRGGAVTGELFF.

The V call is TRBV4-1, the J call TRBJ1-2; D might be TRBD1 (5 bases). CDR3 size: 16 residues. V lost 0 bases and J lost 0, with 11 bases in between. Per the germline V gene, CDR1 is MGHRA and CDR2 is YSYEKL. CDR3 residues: CASSQETGASNYGYTF. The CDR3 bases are TGCGCCAGCAGCCAAGAGACCGGGGCCTCTAACTATGGCTACACCTTC.

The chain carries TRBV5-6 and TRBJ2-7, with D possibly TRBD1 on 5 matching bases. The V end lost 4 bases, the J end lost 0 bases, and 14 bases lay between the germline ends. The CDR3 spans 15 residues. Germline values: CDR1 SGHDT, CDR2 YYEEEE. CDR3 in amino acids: CASSMRQSPSYEQYV. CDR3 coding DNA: TGTGCCAGCAGCATGCGACAGAGTCCCTCCTACGAGCAGTACGTC.

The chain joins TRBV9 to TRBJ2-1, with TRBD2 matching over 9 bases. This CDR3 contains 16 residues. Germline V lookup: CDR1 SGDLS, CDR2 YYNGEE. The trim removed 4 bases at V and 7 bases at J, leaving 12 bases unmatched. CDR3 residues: CASSPHGAGGSNEQFF. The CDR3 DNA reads TGTGCCAGCAGCCCCCACGGGGCGGGAGGGTCAAATGAGCAGTTCTTC.

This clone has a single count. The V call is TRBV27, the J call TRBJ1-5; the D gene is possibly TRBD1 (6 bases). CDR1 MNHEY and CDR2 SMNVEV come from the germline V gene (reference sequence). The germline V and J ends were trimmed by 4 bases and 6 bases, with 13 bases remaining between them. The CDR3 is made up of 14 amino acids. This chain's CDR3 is CASSSTGGTQPQHF. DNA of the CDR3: TGTGCCAGCAGTTCCACCGGGGGCACTCAGCCCCAGCATTTT.

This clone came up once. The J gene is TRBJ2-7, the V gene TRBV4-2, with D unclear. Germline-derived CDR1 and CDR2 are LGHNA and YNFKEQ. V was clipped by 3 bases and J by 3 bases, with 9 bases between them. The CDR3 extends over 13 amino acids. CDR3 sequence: CASSQDQLYEQYF. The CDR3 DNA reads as TGTGCCAGCAGCCAGGACCAACTCTACGAGCAGTACTTC.

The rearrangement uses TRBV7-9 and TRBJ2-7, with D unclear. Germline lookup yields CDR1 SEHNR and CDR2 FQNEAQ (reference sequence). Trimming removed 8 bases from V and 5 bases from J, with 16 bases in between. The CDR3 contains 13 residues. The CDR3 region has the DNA TGTGCCAGCCTAAGGGAAGGGCTCAACGAGCAGTACTTC. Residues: CASLREGLNEQYF. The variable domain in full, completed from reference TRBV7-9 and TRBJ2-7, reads DTGVSQNPRHKITKRGQNVTFRCDPISEHNRLYWYRQTLGQGPEFLTYFQNEAQLEKSRLLSDRFSAERPKGSFSTLEIQRTEQGDSAMYLCASLREGLNEQYFGPGTRLTVT.

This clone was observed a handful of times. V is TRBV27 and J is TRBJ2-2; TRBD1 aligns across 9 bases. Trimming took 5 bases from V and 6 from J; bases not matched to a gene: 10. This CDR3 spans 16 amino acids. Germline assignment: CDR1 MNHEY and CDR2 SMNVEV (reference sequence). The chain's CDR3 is CASSPRTGEGSGELFF. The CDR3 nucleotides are TGTGCCAGCAGTCCACGGACAGGGGAGGGATCCGGGGAGCTGTTTTTT.

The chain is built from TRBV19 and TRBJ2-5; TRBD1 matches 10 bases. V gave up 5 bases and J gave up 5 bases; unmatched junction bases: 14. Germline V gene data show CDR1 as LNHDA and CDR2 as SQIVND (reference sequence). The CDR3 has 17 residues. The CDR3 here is CASSPRALTGGMETQYF. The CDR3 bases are TGTGCCAGTAGTCCCCGAGCCTTGACAGGGGGCATGGAGACCCAGTACTTC.

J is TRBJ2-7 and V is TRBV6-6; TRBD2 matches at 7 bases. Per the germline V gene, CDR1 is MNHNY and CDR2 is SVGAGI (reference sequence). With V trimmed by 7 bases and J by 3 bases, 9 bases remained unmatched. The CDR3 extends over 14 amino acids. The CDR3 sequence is CASTLDGGSYEQYF. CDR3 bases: TGTGCCAGCACGCTCGACGGGGGGAGCTACGAGCAGTACTTC.

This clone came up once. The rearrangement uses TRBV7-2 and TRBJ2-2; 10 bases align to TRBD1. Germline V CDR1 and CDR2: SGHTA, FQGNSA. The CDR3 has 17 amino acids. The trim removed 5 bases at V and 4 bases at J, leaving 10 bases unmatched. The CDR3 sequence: CASSIPGQGSSTGELFF. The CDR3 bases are TGTGCCAGCAGCATACCGGGACAGGGGTCATCCACCGGGGAGCTGTTTTTT.

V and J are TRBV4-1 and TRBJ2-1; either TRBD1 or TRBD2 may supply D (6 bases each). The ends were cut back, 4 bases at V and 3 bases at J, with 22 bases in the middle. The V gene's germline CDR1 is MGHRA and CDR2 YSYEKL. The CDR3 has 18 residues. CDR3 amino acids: CASSLGGGIGRDYNEQFF. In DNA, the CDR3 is TGCGCCAGCAGCCTCGGAGGGGGTATCGGGCGGGACTACAATGAGCAGTTCTTC.

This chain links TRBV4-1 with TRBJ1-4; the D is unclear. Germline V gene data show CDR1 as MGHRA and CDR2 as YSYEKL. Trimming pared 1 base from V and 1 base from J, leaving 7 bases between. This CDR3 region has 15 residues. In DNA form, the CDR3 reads TGCGCCAGCAGCCAAGTAGCAGGAACTAATGAAAAACTGTTTTTT. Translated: CASSQVAGTNEKLFF.

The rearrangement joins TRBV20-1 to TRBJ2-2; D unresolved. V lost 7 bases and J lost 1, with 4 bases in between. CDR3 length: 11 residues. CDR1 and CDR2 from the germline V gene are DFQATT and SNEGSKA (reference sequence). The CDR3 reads CSVQNTGELFF. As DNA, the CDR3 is TGCAGTGTCCAGAACACCGGGGAGCTGTTTTTT.

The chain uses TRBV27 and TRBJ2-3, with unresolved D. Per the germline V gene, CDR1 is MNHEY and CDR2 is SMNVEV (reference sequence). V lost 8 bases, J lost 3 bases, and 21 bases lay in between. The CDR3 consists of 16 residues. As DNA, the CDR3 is TGTGCCAGCCACTCACTCTACGGAGTGCGAACAGATACGCAGTATTTT. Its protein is CASHSLYGVRTDTQYF.

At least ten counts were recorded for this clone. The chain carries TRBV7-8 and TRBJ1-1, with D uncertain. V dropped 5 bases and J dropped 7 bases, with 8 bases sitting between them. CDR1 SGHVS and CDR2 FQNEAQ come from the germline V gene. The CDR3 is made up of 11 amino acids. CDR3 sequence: CASSEVGEAFF. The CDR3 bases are TGTGCCAGCAGCGAAGTCGGTGAAGCTTTCTTT.

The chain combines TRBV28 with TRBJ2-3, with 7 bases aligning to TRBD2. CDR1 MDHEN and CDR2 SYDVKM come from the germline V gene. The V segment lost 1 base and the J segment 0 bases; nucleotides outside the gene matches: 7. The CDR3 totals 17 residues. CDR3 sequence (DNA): TGTGCCAGCAGTTTATTAACTAGCGAGACTAGCACAGATACGCAGTATTTT. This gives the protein CASSLLTSETSTDTQYF. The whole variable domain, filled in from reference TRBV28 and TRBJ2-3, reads DVKVTQSSRYLVKRTGEKVFLECVQDMDHENMFWYRQDPGLGLRLIYFSYDVKMKEKGDIPEGYSVSREKKERFSLILESASTNQTSMYLCASSLLTSETSTDTQYFGPGTRLTVL.

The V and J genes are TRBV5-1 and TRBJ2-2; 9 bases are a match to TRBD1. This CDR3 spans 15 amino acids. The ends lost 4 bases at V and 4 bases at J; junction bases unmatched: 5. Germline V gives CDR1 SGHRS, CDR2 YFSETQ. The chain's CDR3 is CASSPQDRGTGELFF. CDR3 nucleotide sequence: TGCGCCAGCAGCCCCCAGGACAGGGGCACCGGGGAGCTGTTTTTT.

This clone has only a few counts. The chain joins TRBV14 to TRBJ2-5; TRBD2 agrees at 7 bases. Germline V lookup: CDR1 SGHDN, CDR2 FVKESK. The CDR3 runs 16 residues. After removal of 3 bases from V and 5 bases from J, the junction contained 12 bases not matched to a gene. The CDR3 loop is CASSQGLIPERETQYF. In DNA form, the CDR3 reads TGTGCCAGCAGCCAGGGACTAATCCCCGAACGGGAGACCCAGTACTTC.

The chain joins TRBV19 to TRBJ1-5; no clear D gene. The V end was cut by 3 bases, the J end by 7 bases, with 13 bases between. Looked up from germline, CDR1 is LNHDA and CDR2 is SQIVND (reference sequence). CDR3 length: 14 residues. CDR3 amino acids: CASSMISSRQPQHF. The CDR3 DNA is TGTGCCAGTAGTATGATCTCTTCACGCCAGCCCCAGCATTTT.

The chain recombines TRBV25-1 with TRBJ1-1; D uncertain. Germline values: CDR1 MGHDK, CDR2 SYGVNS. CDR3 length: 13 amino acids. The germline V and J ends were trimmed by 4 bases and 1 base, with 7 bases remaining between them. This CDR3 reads CASSGLPNTEAFF. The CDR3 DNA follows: TGTGCCAGCAGTGGCCTCCCGAACACTGAAGCTTTCTTT.

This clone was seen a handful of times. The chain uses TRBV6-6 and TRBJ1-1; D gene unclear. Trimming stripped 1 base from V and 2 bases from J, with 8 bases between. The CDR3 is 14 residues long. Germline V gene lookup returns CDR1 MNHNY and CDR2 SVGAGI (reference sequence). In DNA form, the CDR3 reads TGTGCCAGCAGTTACTTTGGGCCCAACACTGAAGCTTTCTTT. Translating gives CASSYFGPNTEAFF.

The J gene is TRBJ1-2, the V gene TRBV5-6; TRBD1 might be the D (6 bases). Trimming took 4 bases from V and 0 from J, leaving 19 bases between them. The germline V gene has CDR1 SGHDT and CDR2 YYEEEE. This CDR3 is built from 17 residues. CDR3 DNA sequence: TGTGCCAGCAGCGCCTTACGGACAGCTAACCCTAACTATGGCTACACCTTC. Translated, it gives CASSALRTANPNYGYTF.

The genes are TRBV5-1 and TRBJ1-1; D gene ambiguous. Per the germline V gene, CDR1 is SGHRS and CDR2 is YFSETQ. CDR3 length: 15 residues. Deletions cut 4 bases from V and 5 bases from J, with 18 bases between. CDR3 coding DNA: TGCGCCAGCAGCATCGGGCCTGCTGGTGAGACTGAAGCTTTCTTT. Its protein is CASSIGPAGETEAFF.

CDR3 residues: CASSLGTGNTGELFF. As DNA, the CDR3 is TGCGCCAGCAGCTTGGGGACGGGGAACACCGGGGAGCTGTTTTTT. V is TRBV5-1 and J is TRBJ2-2; D is ambiguous. The CDR3 runs to 15 residues. Per germline, CDR1 SGHRS and CDR2 YFSETQ. Trimming pared 0 bases from V and 1 base from J, leaving 7 bases between.

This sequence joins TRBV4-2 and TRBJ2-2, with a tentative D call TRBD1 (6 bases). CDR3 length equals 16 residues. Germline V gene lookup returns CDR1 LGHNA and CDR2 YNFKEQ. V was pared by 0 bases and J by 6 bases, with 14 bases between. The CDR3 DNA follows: TGTGCCAGCAGCCAAGATCTTTGGGGGCCCGCCGGGGAGCTGTTTTTT. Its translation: CASSQDLWGPAGELFF.

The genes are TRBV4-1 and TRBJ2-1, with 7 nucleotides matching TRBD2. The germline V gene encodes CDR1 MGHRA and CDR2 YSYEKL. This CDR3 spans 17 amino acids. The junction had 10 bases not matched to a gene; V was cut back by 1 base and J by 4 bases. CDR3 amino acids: CASSQVYGGNPYNEQFF. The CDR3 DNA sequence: TGCGCCAGCAGCCAAGTGTACGGGGGGAACCCTTACAATGAGCAGTTCTTC.

The CDR3 region has the DNA TGTGCCAGCAGCCAAAAAGGGTCTGAGGAGCAGTACTTC. As protein: CASSQKGSEEQYF. The gene calls are TRBV7-2 and TRBJ2-7; D gene unclear. The V end was cut by 5 bases, the J end by 7 bases, with 15 bases between. CDR1 SGHTA and CDR2 FQGNSA come from the germline V gene. The CDR3 totals 13 residues.

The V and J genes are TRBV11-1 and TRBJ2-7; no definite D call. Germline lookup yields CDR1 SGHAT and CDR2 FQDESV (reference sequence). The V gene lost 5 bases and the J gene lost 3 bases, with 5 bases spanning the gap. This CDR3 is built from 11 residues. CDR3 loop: CASSKVYEQYF. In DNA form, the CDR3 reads TGTGCCAGCAGCAAAGTCTACGAGCAGTACTTC.